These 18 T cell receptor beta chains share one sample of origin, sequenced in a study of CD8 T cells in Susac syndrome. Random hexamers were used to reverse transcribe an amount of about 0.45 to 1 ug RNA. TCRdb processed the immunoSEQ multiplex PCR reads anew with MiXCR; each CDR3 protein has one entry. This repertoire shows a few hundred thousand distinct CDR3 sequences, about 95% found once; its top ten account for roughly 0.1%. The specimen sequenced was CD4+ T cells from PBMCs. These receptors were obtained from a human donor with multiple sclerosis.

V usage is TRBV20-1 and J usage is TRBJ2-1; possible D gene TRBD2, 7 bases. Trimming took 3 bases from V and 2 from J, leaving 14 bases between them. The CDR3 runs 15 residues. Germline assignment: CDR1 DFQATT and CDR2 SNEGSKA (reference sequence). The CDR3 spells CSASVGGATYNEQFF. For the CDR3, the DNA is TGCAGTGCTAGTGTGGGGGGGGCGACCTACAATGAGCAGTTCTTC.

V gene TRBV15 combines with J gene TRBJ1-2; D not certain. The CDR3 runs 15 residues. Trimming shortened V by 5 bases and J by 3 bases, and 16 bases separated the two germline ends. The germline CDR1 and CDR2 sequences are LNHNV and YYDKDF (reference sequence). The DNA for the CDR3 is TGTGCCACCAGCCGGCTGGGGTTCGACGACTATGGCTACACCTTC. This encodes CATSRLGFDDYGYTF.

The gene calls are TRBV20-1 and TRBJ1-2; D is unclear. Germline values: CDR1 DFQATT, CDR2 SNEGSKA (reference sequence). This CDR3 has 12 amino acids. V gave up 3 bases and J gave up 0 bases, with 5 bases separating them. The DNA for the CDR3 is TGCAGTGCTAGTTTGTCTAACTATGGCTACACCTTC. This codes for CSASLSNYGYTF.

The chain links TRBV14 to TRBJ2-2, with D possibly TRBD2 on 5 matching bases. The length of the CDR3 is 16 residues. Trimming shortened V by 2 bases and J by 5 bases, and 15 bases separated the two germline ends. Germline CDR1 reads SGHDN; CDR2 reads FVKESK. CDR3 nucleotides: TGTGCCAGCAGCCAAATGACGAGGGTGGGGACCGGGGAGCTGTTTTTT. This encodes CASSQMTRVGTGELFF.

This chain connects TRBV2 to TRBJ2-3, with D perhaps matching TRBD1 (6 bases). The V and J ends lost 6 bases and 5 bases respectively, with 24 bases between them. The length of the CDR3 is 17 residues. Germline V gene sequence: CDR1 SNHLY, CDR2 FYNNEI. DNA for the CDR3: TGTGCCAGCAGGGGAGTGGGGGCCTTCTACTCTAAAGATACGCAGTATTTT. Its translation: CASRGVGAFYSKDTQYF. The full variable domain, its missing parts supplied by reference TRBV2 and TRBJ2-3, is EPEVTQTPSHQVTQMGQEVILRCVPISNHLYFYWYRQILGQKVEFLVSFYNNEISEKSEIFDDQFSVERPDGSNFTLKIRSTKLEDSAMYFCASRGVGAFYSKDTQYFGPGTRLTVL.

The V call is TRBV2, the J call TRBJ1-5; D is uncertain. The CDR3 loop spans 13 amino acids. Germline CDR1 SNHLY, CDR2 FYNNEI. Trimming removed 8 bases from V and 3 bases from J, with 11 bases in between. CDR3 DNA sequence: TGTGCCAGCCAGTCAGATTACAATCAGCCCCAGCATTTT. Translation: CASQSDYNQPQHF.

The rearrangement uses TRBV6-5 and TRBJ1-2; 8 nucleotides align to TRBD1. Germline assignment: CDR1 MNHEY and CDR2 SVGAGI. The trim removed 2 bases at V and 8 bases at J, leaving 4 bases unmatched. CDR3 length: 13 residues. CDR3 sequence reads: CASSYDRGRGYTF. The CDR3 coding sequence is TGTGCCAGCAGTTACGACAGGGGCAGAGGCTACACCTTC.

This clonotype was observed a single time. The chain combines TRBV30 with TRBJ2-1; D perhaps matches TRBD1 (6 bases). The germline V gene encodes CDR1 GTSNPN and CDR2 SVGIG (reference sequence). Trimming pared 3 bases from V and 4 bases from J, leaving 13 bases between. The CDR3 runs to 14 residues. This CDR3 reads CAWRGRQVYNEQFF. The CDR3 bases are TGTGCCTGGAGGGGGAGACAGGTATACAATGAGCAGTTCTTC.

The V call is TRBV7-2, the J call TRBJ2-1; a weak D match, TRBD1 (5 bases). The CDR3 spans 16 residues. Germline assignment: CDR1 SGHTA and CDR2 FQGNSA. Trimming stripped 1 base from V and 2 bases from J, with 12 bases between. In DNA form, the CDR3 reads TGTGCCAGCAGCTTAGGTAGTGTGACAGCCTACAATGAGCAGTTCTTC. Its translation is CASSLGSVTAYNEQFF.

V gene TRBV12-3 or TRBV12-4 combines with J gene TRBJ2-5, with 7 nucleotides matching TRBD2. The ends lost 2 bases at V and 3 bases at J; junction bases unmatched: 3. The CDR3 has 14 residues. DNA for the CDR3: TGTGCCAGCAGTTTATTCGGGGGGAAAGAGACCCAGTACTTC. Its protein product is CASSLFGGKETQYF.

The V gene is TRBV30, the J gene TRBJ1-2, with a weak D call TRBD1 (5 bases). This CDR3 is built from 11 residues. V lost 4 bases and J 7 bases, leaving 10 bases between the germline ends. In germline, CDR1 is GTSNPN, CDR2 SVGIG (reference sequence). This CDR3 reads CAWTGTFGYTF. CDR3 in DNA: TGTGCCTGGACCGGGACCTTTGGCTACACCTTC. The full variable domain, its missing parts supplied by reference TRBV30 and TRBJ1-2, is SQTIHQWPATLVQPVGSPLSLECTVEGTSNPNLYWYRQAAGRGLQLLFYSVGIGQISSEVPQNLSASRPQDRQFILSSKKLLLSDSGFYLCAWTGTFGYTFGSGTRLTVV.

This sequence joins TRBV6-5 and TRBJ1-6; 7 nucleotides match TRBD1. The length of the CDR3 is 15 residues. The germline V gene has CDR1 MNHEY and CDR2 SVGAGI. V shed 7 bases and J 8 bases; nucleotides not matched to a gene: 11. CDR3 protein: CASKVKDRVHSPLHF. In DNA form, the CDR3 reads TGTGCCAGCAAGGTCAAAGACAGGGTACATTCACCCCTCCACTTT.

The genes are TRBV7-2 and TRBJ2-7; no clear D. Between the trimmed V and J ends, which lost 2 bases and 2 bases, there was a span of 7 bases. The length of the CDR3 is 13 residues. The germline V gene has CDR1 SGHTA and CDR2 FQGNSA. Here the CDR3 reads CASSLQEPYEQYF. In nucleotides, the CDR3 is TGTGCCAGCAGCTTACAGGAACCCTACGAGCAGTACTTC.

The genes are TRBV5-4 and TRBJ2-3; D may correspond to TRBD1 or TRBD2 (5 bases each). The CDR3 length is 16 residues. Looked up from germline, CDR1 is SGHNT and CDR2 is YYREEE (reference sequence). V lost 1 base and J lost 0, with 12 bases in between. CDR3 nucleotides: TGTGCCAGCAGCTTGTCGACGGGGCTTAGCACAGATACGCAGTATTTT. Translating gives CASSLSTGLSTDTQYF.

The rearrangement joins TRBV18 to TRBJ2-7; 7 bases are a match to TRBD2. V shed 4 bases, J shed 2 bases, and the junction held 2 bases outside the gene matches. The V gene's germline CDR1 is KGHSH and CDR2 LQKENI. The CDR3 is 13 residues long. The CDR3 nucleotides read TGTGCCAGCTCACGAGGACTAGCCTACGAGCAGTACTTC. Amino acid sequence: CASSRGLAYEQYF.

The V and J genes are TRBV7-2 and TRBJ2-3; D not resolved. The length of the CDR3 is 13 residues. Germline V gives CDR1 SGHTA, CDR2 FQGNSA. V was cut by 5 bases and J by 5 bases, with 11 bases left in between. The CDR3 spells CASSPQSGDTQYF. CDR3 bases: TGTGCCAGCAGCCCCCAGTCTGGAGATACGCAGTATTTT.

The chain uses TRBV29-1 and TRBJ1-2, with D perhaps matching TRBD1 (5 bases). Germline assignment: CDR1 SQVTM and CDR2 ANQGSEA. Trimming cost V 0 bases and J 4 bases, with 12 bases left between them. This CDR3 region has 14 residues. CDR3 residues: CSVEDGGTFYGYTF. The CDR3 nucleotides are TGCAGCGTTGAAGACGGGGGAACCTTCTATGGCTACACCTTC.

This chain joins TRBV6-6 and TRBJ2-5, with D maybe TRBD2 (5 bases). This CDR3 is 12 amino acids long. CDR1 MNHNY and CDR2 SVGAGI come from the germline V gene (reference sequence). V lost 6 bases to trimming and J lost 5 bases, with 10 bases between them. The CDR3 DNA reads TGTGCCAGCAGCACTAGTTCCGAGACCCAGTACTTC. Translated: CASSTSSETQYF.